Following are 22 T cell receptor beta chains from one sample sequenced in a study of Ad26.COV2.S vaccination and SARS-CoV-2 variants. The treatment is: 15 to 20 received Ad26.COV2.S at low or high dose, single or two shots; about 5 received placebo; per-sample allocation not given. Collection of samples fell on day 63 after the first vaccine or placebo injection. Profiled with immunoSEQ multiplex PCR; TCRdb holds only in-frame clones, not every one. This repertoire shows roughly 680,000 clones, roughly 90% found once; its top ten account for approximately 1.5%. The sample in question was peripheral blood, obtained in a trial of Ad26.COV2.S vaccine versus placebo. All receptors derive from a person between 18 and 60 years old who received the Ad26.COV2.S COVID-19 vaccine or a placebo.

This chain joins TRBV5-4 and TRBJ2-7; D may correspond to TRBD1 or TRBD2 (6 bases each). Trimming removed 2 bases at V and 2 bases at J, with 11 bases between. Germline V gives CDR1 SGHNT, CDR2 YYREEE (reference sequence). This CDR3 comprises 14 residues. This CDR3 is CASSLEGGPYEQYF. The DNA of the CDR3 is TGTGCCAGCAGCTTAGAGGGGGGTCCCTACGAGCAGTACTTC.

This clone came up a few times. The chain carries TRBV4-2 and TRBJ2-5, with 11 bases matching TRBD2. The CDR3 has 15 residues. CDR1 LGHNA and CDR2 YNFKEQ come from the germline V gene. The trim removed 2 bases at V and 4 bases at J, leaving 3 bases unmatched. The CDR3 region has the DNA TGTGCCAGCAGCCAAACACTAGCGGGAGTAGAGACCCAGTACTTC. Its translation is CASSQTLAGVETQYF.

The CDR3 region is CATSDPQGETQYF. The CDR3 DNA follows: TGTGCCACCAGTGATCCCCAGGGGGAGACCCAGTACTTC. This chain joins TRBV24-1 and TRBJ2-5, with D maybe TRBD1 (6 bases). Germline V gene lookup returns CDR1 KGHDR and CDR2 SFDVKD. V was clipped by 3 bases and J by 5 bases, with 9 bases between them. CDR3 length equals 13 residues.

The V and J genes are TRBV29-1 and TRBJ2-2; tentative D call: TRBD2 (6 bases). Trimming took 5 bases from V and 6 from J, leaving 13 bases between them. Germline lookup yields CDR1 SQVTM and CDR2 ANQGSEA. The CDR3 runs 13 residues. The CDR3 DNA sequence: TGCAGCGTTAAGGAGGGATTGGCCGGGGAGCTGTTTTTT. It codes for CSVKEGLAGELFF.

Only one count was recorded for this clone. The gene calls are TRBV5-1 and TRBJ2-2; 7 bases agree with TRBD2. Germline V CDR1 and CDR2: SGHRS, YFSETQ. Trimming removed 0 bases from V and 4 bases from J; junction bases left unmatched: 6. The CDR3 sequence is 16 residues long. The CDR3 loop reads CASSLVAGVVTGELFF. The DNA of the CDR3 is TGCGCCAGCAGCTTGGTGGCGGGAGTCGTCACCGGGGAGCTGTTTTTT.

As DNA, the CDR3 is TGTGCCAGCAGTCCTATCACGTACCAAGAGACCCAGTACTTC. Protein sequence: CASSPITYQETQYF. This chain links TRBV3-1 (or the pseudogene TRBV3-2) with TRBJ2-5; no firm D call. Between the trimmed V and J ends, which lost 6 bases and 0 bases, there was a span of 11 bases. There are 14 residues in the CDR3. Germline lookup yields CDR1 LGHDT and CDR2 YNNKEL (reference sequence).

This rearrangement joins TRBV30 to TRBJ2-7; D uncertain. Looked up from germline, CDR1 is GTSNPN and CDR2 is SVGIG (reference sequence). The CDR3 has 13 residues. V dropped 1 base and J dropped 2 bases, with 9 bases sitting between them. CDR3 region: CAWSEFFTYEQYF. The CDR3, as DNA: TGTGCCTGGAGTGAGTTTTTTACCTACGAGCAGTACTTC.

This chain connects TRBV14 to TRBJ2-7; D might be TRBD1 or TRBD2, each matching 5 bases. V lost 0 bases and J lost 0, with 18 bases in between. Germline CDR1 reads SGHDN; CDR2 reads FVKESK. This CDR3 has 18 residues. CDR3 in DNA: TGTGCCAGCAGCCAAGATATCTCTTCAGGGACCAGCTCCTACGAGCAGTACTTC. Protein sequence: CASSQDISSGTSSYEQYF.

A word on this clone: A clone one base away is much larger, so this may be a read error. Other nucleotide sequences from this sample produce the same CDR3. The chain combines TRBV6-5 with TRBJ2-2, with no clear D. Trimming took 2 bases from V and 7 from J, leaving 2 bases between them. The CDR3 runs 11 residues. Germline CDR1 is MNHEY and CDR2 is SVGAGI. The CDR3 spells CASSYVGELFF. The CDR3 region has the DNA TGTGCCAGCAGTTACGTCGGGGAGCTGTTTTTT.

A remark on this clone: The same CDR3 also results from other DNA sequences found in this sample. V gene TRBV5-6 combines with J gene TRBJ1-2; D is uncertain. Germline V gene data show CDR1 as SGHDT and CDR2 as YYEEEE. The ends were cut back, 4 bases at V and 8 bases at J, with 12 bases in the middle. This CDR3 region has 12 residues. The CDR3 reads CASSLLMGGYTF. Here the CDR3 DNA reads TGTGCCAGCAGCCTTTTGATGGGCGGCTACACCTTC.

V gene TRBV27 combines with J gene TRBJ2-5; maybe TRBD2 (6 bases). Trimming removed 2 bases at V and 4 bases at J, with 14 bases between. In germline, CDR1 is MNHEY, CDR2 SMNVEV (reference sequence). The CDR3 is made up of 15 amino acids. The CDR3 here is CASSLAGRRGETQYF. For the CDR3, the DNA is TGTGCCAGCAGTTTAGCGGGGCGGAGGGGAGAGACCCAGTACTTC.

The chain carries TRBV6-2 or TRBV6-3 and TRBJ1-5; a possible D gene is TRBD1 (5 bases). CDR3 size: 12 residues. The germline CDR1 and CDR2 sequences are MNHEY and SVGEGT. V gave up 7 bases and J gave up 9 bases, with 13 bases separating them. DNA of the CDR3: TGTGCCAGCACCCCTGGGGGTCCGCCCCAGCATTTT. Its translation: CASTPGGPPQHF.

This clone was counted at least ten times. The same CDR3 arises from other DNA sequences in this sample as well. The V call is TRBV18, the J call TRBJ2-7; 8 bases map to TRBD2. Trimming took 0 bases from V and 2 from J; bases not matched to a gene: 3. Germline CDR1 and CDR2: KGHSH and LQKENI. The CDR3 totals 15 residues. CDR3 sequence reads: CASSPPAGAAYEQYF. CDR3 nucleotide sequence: TGTGCCAGCTCACCACCAGCGGGGGCGGCCTACGAGCAGTACTTC. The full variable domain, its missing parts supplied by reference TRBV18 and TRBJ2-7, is NAGVMQNPRHLVRRRGQEARLRCSPMKGHSHVYWYRQLPEEGLKFMVYLQKENIIDESGMPKERFSAEFPKEGPSILRIQQVVRGDSAAYFCASSPPAGAAYEQYFGPGTRLTVT.

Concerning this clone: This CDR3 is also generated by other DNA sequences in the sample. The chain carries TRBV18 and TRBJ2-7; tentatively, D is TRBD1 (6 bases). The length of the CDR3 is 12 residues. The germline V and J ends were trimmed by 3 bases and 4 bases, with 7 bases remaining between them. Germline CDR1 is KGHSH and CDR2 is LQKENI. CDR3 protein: CASSPDSYEQYF. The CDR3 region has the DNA TGTGCCAGCTCACCGGACAGTTACGAGCAGTACTTC.

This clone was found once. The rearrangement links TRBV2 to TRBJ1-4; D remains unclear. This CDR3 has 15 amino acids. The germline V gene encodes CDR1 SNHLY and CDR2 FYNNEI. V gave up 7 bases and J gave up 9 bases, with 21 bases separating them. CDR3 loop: CASKKDPGGPKKLFF. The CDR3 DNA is TGTGCCAGCAAAAAAGACCCCGGCGGCCCGAAAAAACTGTTTTTT. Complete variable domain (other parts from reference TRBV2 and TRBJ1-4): EPEVTQTPSHQVTQMGQEVILRCVPISNHLYFYWYRQILGQKVEFLVSFYNNEISEKSEIFDDQFSVERPDGSNFTLKIRSTKLEDSAMYFCASKKDPGGPKKLFFGSGTQLSVL.

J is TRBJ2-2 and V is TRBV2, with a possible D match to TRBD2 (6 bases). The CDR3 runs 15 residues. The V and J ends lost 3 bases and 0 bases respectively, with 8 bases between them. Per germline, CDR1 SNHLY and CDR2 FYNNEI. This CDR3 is CASSEGGANTGELFF. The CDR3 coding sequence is TGTGCCAGCAGTGAGGGAGGCGCGAACACCGGGGAGCTGTTTTTT. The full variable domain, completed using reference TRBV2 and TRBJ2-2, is EPEVTQTPSHQVTQMGQEVILRCVPISNHLYFYWYRQILGQKVEFLVSFYNNEISEKSEIFDDQFSVERPDGSNFTLKIRSTKLEDSAMYFCASSEGGANTGELFFGEGSRLTVL.

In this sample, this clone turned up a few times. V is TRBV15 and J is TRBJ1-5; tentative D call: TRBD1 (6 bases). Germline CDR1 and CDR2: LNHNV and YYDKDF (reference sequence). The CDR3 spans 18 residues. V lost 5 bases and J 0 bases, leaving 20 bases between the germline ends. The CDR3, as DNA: TGTGCCACCAGCCCTACAGCTCGGACAGTTAATAGCAATCAGCCCCAGCATTTT. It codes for CATSPTARTVNSNQPQHF.

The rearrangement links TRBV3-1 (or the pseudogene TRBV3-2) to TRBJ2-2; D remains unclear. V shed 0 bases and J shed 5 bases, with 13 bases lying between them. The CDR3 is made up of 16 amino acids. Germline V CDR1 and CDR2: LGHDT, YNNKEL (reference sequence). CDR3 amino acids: CASSQDVSYLTGELFF. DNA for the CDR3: TGTGCCAGCAGCCAAGATGTCTCGTACTTAACCGGGGAGCTGTTTTTT.

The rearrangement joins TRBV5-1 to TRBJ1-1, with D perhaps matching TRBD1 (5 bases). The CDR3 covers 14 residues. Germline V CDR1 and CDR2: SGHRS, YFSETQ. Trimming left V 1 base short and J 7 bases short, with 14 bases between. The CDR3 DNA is TGCGCCAGCAGCTTGAATCGACCGACAGTTGAAGCTTTCTTT. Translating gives CASSLNRPTVEAFF.

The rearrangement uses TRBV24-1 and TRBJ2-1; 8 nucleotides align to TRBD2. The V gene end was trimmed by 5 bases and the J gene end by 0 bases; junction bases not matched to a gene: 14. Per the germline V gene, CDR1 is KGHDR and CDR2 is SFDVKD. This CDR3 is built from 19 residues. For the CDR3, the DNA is TGTGCCACCAGTGGGGATAGCGGGACCTCACCCAGCTCCTACAATGAGCAGTTCTTC. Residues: CATSGDSGTSPSSYNEQFF.

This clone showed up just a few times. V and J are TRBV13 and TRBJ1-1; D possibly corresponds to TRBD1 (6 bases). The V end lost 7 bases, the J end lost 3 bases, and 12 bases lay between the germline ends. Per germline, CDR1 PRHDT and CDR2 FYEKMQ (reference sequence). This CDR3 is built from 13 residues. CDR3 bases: TGTGCCAGCAACAGGGCTTCAGACACTGAAGCTTTCTTT. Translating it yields CASNRASDTEAFF. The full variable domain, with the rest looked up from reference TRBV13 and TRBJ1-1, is AAGVIQSPRHLIKEKRETATLKCYPIPRHDTVYWYQQGPGQDPQFLISFYEKMQSDKGSIPDRFSAQQFSDYHSELNMSSLELGDSALYFCASNRASDTEAFFGQGTRLTVV.

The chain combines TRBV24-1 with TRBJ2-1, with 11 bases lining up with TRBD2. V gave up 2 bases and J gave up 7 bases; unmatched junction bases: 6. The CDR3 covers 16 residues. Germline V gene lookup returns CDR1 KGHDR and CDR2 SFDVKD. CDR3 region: CATSDSLAGGPNEQFF. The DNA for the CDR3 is TGTGCCACCAGTGATTCGTTAGCGGGAGGGCCGAATGAGCAGTTCTTC.